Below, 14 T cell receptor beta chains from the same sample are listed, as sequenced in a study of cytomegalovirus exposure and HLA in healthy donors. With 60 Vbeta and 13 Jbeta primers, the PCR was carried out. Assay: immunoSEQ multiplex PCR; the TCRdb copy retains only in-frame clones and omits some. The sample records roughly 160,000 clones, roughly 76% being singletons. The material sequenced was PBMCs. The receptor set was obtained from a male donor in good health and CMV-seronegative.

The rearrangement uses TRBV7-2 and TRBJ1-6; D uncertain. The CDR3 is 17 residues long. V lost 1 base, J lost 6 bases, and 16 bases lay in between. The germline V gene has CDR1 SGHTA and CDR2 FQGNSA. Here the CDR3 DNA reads TGTGCCAGCAGCTTAGTCCATACGGGGATGGGTAATTCACCCCTCCACTTT. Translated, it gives CASSLVHTGMGNSPLHF.

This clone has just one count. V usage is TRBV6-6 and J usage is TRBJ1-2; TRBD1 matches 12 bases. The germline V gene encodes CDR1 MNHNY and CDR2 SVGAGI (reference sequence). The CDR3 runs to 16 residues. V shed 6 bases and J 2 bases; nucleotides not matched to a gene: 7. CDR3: CASRPGTGGLNYGYTF. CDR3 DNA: TGTGCCAGCAGGCCCGGGACAGGGGGCCTAAACTATGGCTACACCTTC.

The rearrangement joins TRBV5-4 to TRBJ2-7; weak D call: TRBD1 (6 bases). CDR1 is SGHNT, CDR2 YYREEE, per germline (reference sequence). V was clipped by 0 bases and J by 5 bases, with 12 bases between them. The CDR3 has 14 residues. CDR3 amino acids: CASSLAPGEDEQYF. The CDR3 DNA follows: TGTGCCAGCAGCTTGGCGCCAGGGGAAGACGAGCAGTACTTC.

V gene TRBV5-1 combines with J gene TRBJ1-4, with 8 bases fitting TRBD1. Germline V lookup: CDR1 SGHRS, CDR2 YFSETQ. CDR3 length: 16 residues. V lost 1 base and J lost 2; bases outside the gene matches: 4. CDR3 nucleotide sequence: TGCGCCAGCAGCTTGCGGGGACAGGCTACTAATGAAAAACTGTTTTTT. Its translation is CASSLRGQATNEKLFF.

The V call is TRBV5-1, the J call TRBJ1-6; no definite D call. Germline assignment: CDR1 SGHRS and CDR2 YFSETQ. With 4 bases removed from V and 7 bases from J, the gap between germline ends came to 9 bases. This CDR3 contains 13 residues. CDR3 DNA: TGCGCCAGCAGCCGAGGTGAGAATTCACCCCTCCACTTT. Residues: CASSRGENSPLHF. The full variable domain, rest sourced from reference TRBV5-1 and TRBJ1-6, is KAGVTQTPRYLIKTRGQQVTLSCSPISGHRSVSWYQQTPGQGLQFLFEYFSETQRNKGNFPGRFSGRQFSNSRSEMNVSTLELGDSALYLCASSRGENSPLHFGNGTRLTVT.

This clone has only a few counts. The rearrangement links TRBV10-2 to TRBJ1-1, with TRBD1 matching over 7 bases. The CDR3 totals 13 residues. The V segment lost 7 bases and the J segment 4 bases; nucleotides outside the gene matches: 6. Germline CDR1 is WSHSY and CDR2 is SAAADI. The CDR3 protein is CASKKGATTEAFF. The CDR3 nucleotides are TGCGCCAGCAAGAAGGGGGCAACCACTGAAGCTTTCTTT.

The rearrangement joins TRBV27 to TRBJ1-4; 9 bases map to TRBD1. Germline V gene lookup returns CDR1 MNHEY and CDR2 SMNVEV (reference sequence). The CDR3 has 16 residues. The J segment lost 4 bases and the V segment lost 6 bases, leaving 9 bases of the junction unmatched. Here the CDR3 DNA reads TGTGCCAGCAGGAGGAACAGGGGGCCCCTTAATGAAAAACTGTTTTTT. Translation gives CASRRNRGPLNEKLFF. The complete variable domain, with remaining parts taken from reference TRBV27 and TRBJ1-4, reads EAQVTQNPRYLITVTGKKLTVTCSQNMNHEYMSWYRQDPGLGLRQIYYSMNVEVTDKGDVPEGYKVSRKEKRNFPLILESPSPNQTSLYFCASRRNRGPLNEKLFFGSGTQLSVL.

The CDR3 DNA is TGTGCCAGCAGCCCTAGGAGCGGTTTCCTCTCCTACGAGCAGTACTTC. Encoded protein: CASSPRSGFLSYEQYF. This sequence joins TRBV13 and TRBJ2-5, with D perhaps TRBD2 (5 bases). TRBJ2-7 matches the DNA end more closely, so the J call is doubtful. This CDR3 is 16 amino acids long. Germline lookup yields CDR1 PRHDT and CDR2 FYEKMQ (reference sequence).

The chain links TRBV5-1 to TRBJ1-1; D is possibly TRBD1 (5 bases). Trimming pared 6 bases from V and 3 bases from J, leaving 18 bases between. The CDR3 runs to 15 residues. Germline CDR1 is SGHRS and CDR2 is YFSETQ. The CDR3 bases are TGCGCCAGCAATTCGGGGGGGTTAACGGACACTGAAGCTTTCTTT. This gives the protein CASNSGGLTDTEAFF.

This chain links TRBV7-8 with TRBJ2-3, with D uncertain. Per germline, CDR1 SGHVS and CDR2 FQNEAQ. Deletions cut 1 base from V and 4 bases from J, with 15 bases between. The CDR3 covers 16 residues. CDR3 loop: CASSLGGPNQADTQYF. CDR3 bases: TGTGCCAGCAGCTTAGGTGGGCCAAACCAAGCAGATACGCAGTATTTT.

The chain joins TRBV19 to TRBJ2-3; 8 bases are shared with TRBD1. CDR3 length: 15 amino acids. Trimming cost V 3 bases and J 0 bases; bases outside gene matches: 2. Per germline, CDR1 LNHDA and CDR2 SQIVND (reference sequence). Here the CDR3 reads CASSIRDRSTDTQYF. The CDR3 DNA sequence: TGTGCCAGTAGTATCCGGGACAGGAGCACAGATACGCAGTATTTT.

The CDR3 coding sequence is TGTGCCAGCAGTGTACTCGGGACAGGGATTTCCTATGGCTACACCTTC. It specifies CASSVLGTGISYGYTF. The genes are TRBV6-1 and TRBJ1-2, with TRBD1 matching 9 bases. The germline V gene has CDR1 MNHNS and CDR2 SASEGT. V lost 4 bases and J lost 4; bases outside the gene matches: 10. The CDR3 extends over 16 amino acids.

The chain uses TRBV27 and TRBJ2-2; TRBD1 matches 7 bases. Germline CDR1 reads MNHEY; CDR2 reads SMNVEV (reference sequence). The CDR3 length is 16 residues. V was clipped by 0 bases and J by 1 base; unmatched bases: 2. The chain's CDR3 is CASSLSGQRNTGELFF. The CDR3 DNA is TGTGCCAGCAGTTTATCGGGACAGCGGAACACCGGGGAGCTGTTTTTT.

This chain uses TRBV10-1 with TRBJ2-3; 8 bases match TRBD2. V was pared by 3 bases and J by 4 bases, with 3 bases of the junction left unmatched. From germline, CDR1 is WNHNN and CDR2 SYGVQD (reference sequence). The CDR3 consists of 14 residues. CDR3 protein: CASSDGGVPDTQYF. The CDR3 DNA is TGCGCCAGCAGTGACGGGGGGGTCCCAGATACGCAGTATTTT.